Presented here are 24 T cell receptor beta chains from one specimen sequenced in a study of T-cell reconstitution after alpha-beta-depleted transplantation in children. Molecular barcoding with unique molecular identifiers was used for the TCRbeta library. TCRdb reanalysed the PCR reads using MiXCR and keeps one entry per CDR3 protein. The table shows about 340,000 distinct CDR3 sequences, with roughly 17% occurring only once. The sequencing used PBMCs, mostly from graft donor cells, collected 360 days after TCRalphabeta/CD19-depleted stem cell transplant. The receptor source for this set is a male patient under 10 years old who had a stem cell transplant for acute lymphoblastic leukemia, so the T cells may come from the graft donor.

This clonotype was counted only a few times. The rearrangement links TRBV24-1 to TRBJ2-1; 10 bases are a match to TRBD2. There are 19 residues in the CDR3. V lost 2 bases and J lost 7; bases outside the gene matches: 16. In germline, CDR1 is KGHDR, CDR2 SFDVKD. The CDR3 reads CATSDSSRGGLARGNEQFF. The CDR3 DNA reads TGTGCCACCAGTGATTCATCCAGGGGGGGACTAGCGAGGGGGAATGAGCAGTTCTTC.

This clonotype showed up just a few times. The chain couples TRBV6-6 to TRBJ2-1; 10 bases match TRBD1. Germline trimming cut 8 bases from V and 7 bases from J; bases unmatched to any gene: 5. The V gene's germline CDR1 is MNHNY and CDR2 SVGAGI (reference sequence). The CDR3 contains 13 residues. For the CDR3, the DNA is TGTGCCAGCGACAGGGGGCTGGGGAATGAGCAGTTCTTC. Translating gives CASDRGLGNEQFF.

The chain carries TRBV20-1 and TRBJ2-5; D perhaps matches TRBD2 (6 bases). Trimming stripped 0 bases from V and 2 bases from J, with 22 bases between. CDR1 is DFQATT, CDR2 SNEGSKA, per germline (reference sequence). The CDR3 totals 18 residues. The CDR3 loop is CSARDLGTRSPKQETQYF. The CDR3 coding sequence is TGCAGTGCTAGAGATTTGGGGACTCGTTCCCCAAAACAAGAGACCCAGTACTTC.

The sample holds a few counts of this clonotype. This chain connects TRBV4-1 to TRBJ2-2; D is unclear. The CDR3 runs 14 residues. V gave up 4 bases and J gave up 4 bases, with 10 bases separating them. The germline gives CDR1 MGHRA, CDR2 YSYEKL. CDR3 residues: CASSPHLSTGELFF. The CDR3 DNA follows: TGCGCCAGCAGCCCCCACCTTAGCACCGGGGAGCTGTTTTTT.

This clonotype was detected many times. V and J are TRBV12-3 or TRBV12-4 and TRBJ2-2; D ambiguous. The CDR3 extends over 11 amino acids. Trimming pared 6 bases from V and 6 bases from J, leaving 5 bases between. CDR3 amino acids: CASSLSGELFF. CDR3 bases: TGTGCCAGCAGCTTATCCGGGGAGCTGTTTTTT.

The genes are TRBV11-2 and TRBJ2-3; D remains unclear. Germline loops: CDR1 SGHAT, CDR2 FQNNGV. CDR3 length: 13 amino acids. Deletions cut 4 bases from V and 8 bases from J, with 13 bases between. The CDR3 DNA reads as TGTGCCAGCAGCTCCGTTGTTCTGGGTACGCAGTATTTT. Amino acid sequence: CASSSVVLGTQYF. Using reference TRBV11-2 and TRBJ2-3 for the parts outside the CDR3, the full variable domain is EAGVAQSPRYKIIEKRQSVAFWCNPISGHATLYWYQQILGQGPKLLIQFQNNGVVDDSQLPKDRFSAERLKGVDSTLKIQPAKLEDSAVYLCASSSVVLGTQYFGPGTRLTVL.

This clonotype has a count of ten or more. The chain has TRBV10-3 and TRBJ2-7; 9 bases map to TRBD2. V trimming: 6 bases; J trimming: 5 bases; junction bases outside the gene matches: 8. The length of the CDR3 is 14 residues. Germline CDR1 is ENHRY and CDR2 is SYGVKD. The CDR3 spells CAISTTSGLHEQYF. CDR3 nucleotide sequence: TGTGCCATCAGCACGACTAGCGGACTACACGAGCAGTACTTC.

CDR3 nucleotide sequence: TGTGCCAGCAGTCCCGAGGGGAACACCGGGGAGCTGTTTTTT. Translating it yields CASSPEGNTGELFF. The chain employs TRBV25-1 and TRBJ2-2, with a weak D call TRBD2 (5 bases). The CDR3 is 14 residues long. Trimming removed 5 bases at V and 1 base at J, with 8 bases between. The germline V gene encodes CDR1 MGHDK and CDR2 SYGVNS. The full variable domain, completed using reference TRBV25-1 and TRBJ2-2, is EADIYQTPRYLVIGTGKKITLECSQTMGHDKMYWYQQDPGMELHLIHYSYGVNSTEKGDLSSESTVSRIRTEHFPLTLESARPSHTSQYLCASSPEGNTGELFFGEGSRLTVL.

This clonotype appeared many times. The chain is built from TRBV29-1 and TRBJ1-1; no firm D call. Germline CDR1 SQVTM, CDR2 ANQGSEA. This CDR3 region has 13 residues. V was clipped by 7 bases and J by 0 bases, with 12 bases between them. As DNA, the CDR3 is TGCAGCGCCGCGGAGTTCATGAACACTGAAGCTTTCTTT. This sequence encodes CSAAEFMNTEAFF.

This clonotype was found many times. The chain carries TRBV15 and TRBJ2-1; 14 bases line up with TRBD2. The CDR3 contains 15 residues. V gave up 5 bases and J gave up 6 bases; unmatched junction bases: 3. From germline, CDR1 is LNHNV and CDR2 YYDKDF (reference sequence). Here the CDR3 reads CATSPGLAGVNEQFF. In DNA, the CDR3 is TGTGCCACCAGCCCGGGACTAGCGGGAGTCAATGAGCAGTTCTTC. The full variable domain, in which reference TRBV15 and TRBJ2-1 provide the parts outside the CDR3, is DAMVIQNPRYQVTQFGKPVTLSCSQTLNHNVMYWYQQKSSQAPKLLFHYYDKDFNNEADTPDNFQSRRPNTSFCFLDIRSPGLGDTAMYLCATSPGLAGVNEQFFGPGTRLTVL.

This clonotype was observed many times. The chain combines TRBV20-1 with TRBJ2-2, with a possible D match to TRBD1 (5 bases). The germline CDR1 and CDR2 sequences are DFQATT and SNEGSKA (reference sequence). V lost 5 bases and J 2 bases, leaving 12 bases between the germline ends. There are 14 residues in the CDR3. This CDR3 is CSAGQGINTGELFF. CDR3 nucleotides: TGCAGTGCTGGCCAGGGCATAAACACCGGGGAGCTGTTTTTT.

This clonotype was seen a handful of times. The chain joins TRBV6-1 to TRBJ1-1; D is unclear. Germline loops: CDR1 MNHNS, CDR2 SASEGT. The CDR3 covers 12 residues. V lost 4 bases and J 4 bases, leaving 7 bases between the germline ends. The CDR3, as DNA: TGTGCCAGCAGTGGCCGGGGCACTGAAGCTTTCTTT. Translating it yields CASSGRGTEAFF.

In this sample, this clonotype turned up a few times. The chain recombines TRBV20-1 with TRBJ2-5; the match to TRBD2 covers 12 bases. After removal of 6 bases from V and 8 bases from J, the junction contained 4 bases not matched to a gene. In germline, CDR1 is DFQATT, CDR2 SNEGSKA (reference sequence). This CDR3 is built from 12 residues. CDR3 coding DNA: TGCAGTGCCCTGACTAGCGGGAGCACCCAGTACTTC. It specifies CSALTSGSTQYF.

The V call is TRBV12-5, the J call TRBJ2-2, with TRBD2 matching over 8 bases. With 0 bases clipped from V and 5 bases from J, the junction kept 5 bases outside the gene matches. Germline V gene sequence: CDR1 LGHNT, CDR2 FRNRAP. The CDR3 has 16 residues. The CDR3 here is CASGLVRGTRTGELFF. As DNA, the CDR3 is TGTGCTAGTGGTTTGGTTAGGGGGACTAGAACCGGGGAGCTGTTTTTT.

The chain couples TRBV28 to TRBJ2-5; D is possibly TRBD2 (5 bases). V shed 5 bases and J shed 3 bases, with 13 bases lying between them. The CDR3 totals 14 residues. Germline values: CDR1 MDHEN, CDR2 SYDVKM. This CDR3 is CASSRRRGKETQYF. The DNA of the CDR3 is TGTGCCAGCAGTCGCCGACGAGGGAAAGAGACCCAGTACTTC.

The chain carries TRBV5-5 and TRBJ1-1, with a tentative D call TRBD1 (5 bases). This CDR3 is built from 14 residues. Trimming left V 0 bases short and J 5 bases short, with 11 bases between. Germline CDR1 SGHKS, CDR2 YYEKEE (reference sequence). CDR3: CASSLVEGRTEAFF. The CDR3 DNA sequence: TGTGCCAGCAGCTTGGTGGAGGGGCGAACTGAAGCTTTCTTT.

This chain connects TRBV29-1 to TRBJ2-1, with 13 positions matching TRBD2. Germline V gives CDR1 SQVTM, CDR2 ANQGSEA. The CDR3 contains 20 residues. V dropped 3 bases and J dropped 9; count of bases not matched to a gene: 23. In DNA form, the CDR3 reads TGCAGCGTTGAGAGCCCTCGGCGACTAGCGGGAGGCTATACAGACAGTGAGCAGTTCTTC. This codes for CSVESPRRLAGGYTDSEQFF.

CDR3 loop: CASSSRTGRHTEAFF. Here the CDR3 DNA reads TGCGCCAGCAGTTCTCGGACAGGGAGGCACACTGAAGCTTTCTTT. The chain carries TRBV10-2 and TRBJ1-1, with 8 bases lining up with TRBD1. Germline CDR1 and CDR2: WSHSY and SAAADI. The ends lost 5 bases at V and 3 bases at J; junction bases unmatched: 8. CDR3 length: 15 amino acids.

The chain couples TRBV9 to TRBJ2-2, with 7 bases lining up with TRBD1. Losses at the gene ends were 0 bases for V and 0 bases for J; bases not matched to a gene: 2. This CDR3 region has 16 residues. Germline CDR1 and CDR2: SGDLS and YYNGEE. CDR3 sequence (DNA): TGTGCCAGCAGCGTAGGTGGGACAGCGAACACCGGGGAGCTGTTTTTT. Its protein product is CASSVGGTANTGELFF.

V usage is TRBV7-2 and J usage is TRBJ2-7; D unresolved. V gave up 3 bases and J gave up 3 bases, with 18 bases separating them. CDR3 length: 16 amino acids. Germline V gene lookup returns CDR1 SGHTA and CDR2 FQGNSA. The CDR3 region is CASSFSRTALGYEQYF. CDR3 sequence (DNA): TGTGCCAGCAGCTTTTCCAGGACGGCGTTGGGCTACGAGCAGTACTTC.

This clonotype was seen a few times. V gene TRBV7-9 combines with J gene TRBJ2-1; 8 positions agree with TRBD2. Trimming took 5 bases from V and 7 from J; bases not matched to a gene: 13. Germline V CDR1 and CDR2: SEHNR, FQNEAQ (reference sequence). The CDR3 consists of 16 residues. CDR3: CASSATGVAGHNEQFF. CDR3 DNA sequence: TGTGCCAGCAGCGCCACTGGGGTAGCGGGACATAATGAGCAGTTCTTC.

This clonotype was seen more than once but under ten times. The chain couples TRBV7-9 to TRBJ1-6, with D uncertain. Trimming took off 4 bases at V and 14 bases at J, with 15 bases between the two ends. Germline V lookup: CDR1 SEHNR, CDR2 FQNEAQ (reference sequence). The CDR3 sequence is 13 residues long. CDR3 sequence (DNA): TGTGCCAGCAGCTCCTGGGAAAGGGTATCCCTCCACTTT. Translation gives CASSSWERVSLHF.

The chain joins TRBV28 to TRBJ2-1; D is unresolved. V lost 7 bases and J lost 5, with 15 bases in between. Per the germline V gene, CDR1 is MDHEN and CDR2 is SYDVKM. The CDR3 runs to 14 residues. CDR3 nucleotide sequence: TGTGCCAGCACTCACTCCGGACCCAACAATGAGCAGTTCTTC. Encoded protein: CASTHSGPNNEQFF.

In its sample, this clonotype was seen many times. This chain joins TRBV20-1 and TRBJ1-2; D is unclear. V was shortened by 0 bases and J by 5 bases, with 10 bases between the two germline ends. There are 13 residues in the CDR3. CDR1 DFQATT and CDR2 SNEGSKA come from the germline V gene (reference sequence). Here the CDR3 DNA reads TGCAGTGCTAGAGATCTTTCGGGTTATGGCTACACCTTC. Protein sequence: CSARDLSGYGYTF.